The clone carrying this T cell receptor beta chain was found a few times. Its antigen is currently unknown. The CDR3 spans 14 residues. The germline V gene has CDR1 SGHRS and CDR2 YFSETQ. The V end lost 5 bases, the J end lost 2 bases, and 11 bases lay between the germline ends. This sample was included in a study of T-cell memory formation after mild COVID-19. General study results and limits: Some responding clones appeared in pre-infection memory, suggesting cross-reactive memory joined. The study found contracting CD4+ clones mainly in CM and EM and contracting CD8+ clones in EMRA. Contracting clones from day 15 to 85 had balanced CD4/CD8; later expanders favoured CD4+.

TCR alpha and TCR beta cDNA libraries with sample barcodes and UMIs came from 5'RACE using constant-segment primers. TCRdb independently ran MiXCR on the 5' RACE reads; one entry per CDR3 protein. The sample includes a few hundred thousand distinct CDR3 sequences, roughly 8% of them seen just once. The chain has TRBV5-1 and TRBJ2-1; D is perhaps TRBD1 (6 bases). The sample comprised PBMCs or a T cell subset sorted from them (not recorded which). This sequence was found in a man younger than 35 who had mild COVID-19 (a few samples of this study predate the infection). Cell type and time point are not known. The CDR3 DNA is TGCGCCAGCAGGTTACAGGGAACCTACAATGAGCAGTTCTTC. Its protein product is CASRLQGTYNEQFF. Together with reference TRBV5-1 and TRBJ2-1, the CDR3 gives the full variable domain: KAGVTQTPRYLIKTRGQQVTLSCSPISGHRSVSWYQQTPGQGLQFLFEYFSETQRNKGNFPGRFSGRQFSNSRSEMNVSTLELGDSALYLCASRLQGTYNEQFFGPGTRLTVL.